This entry lists 32 T cell receptor beta chains sequenced from one sample in a study of identical twins. Via MiXCR, TCRdb re-called the 5' RACE reads, giving one row per CDR3 protein. The sample shows hundreds of thousands of distinct CDR3 sequences, 21% of them seen only once. This sample was also put to use in a study of T cells expressing NK-cell markers.

Sample: PBMCs. These receptor sequences come from a woman aged 18-29 years in good health.

This clonotype was counted only a few times. DNA for the CDR3: TGCAGTGTGTCTCAGGGAGAGTATGGCTACACCTTC. Amino acid sequence: CSVSQGEYGYTF. The rearrangement uses TRBV20-1 and TRBJ1-2; D is perhaps TRBD1 (5 bases). CDR3 length: 12 residues. Deletions cut 7 bases from V and 5 bases from J, with 14 bases between. CDR1 is DFQATT, CDR2 SNEGSKA, per germline (reference sequence).

V and J are TRBV12-3 or TRBV12-4 and TRBJ1-1, with TRBD1 as a possible D gene (6 bases). CDR3 length equals 16 residues. Trimming pared 4 bases from V and 0 bases from J, leaving 15 bases between. The CDR3 DNA sequence: TGTGCCAGCAGTTCCCCCGCAGGGGTGCTGAACACTGAAGCTTTCTTT. Protein: CASSSPAGVLNTEAFF.

The chain combines TRBV11-1 with TRBJ2-1, with 11 bases lining up with TRBD2. The CDR3 has 15 amino acids. Germline loops: CDR1 SGHAT, CDR2 FQDESV (reference sequence). The V and J ends lost 1 base and 14 bases, in that order; junction bases with no gene match: 10. The DNA of the CDR3 is TGTGCCAGCAGCTTAGGGACACTAGCGGGGGTCCCGGAGTTCTTC. The encoded protein is CASSLGTLAGVPEFF. The variable domain in full, with the rest retrieved from reference TRBV11-1 and TRBJ2-1, is EAEVAQSPRYKITEKSQAVAFWCDPISGHATLYWYRQILGQGPELLVQFQDESVVDDSQLPKDRFSAERLKGVDSTLKIQPAELGDSAMYLCASSLGTLAGVPEFFGPGTRLTVL.

The V gene is TRBV20-1, the J gene TRBJ2-1, with D perhaps matching TRBD2 (6 bases). The CDR3 has 12 amino acids. Trimming took 2 bases from V and 8 from J, leaving 10 bases between them. Germline assignment: CDR1 DFQATT and CDR2 SNEGSKA (reference sequence). CDR3 in DNA: TGCAGTGCTAGACGGAGGGCCCATGAGCAGTTCTTC. Translating gives CSARRRAHEQFF.

This clonotype was counted ten times or more. V is TRBV20-1 and J is TRBJ1-1; 7 nucleotides line up with TRBD1. This CDR3 comprises 15 residues. V shed 3 bases, J shed 1 base, and the junction held 8 bases outside the gene matches. CDR1 and CDR2 (germline): DFQATT, SNEGSKA (reference sequence). CDR3 sequence reads: CSARGFRQGNTEAFF. DNA for the CDR3: TGCAGTGCTAGGGGTTTTCGACAGGGGAACACTGAAGCTTTCTTT.

This clonotype was observed many times. The rearrangement links TRBV5-6 to TRBJ2-5, with D perhaps TRBD2 (7 bases). The CDR3 totals 16 residues. Germline V CDR1 and CDR2: SGHDT, YYEEEE. The V gene lost 2 bases and the J gene lost 3 bases, with 17 bases spanning the gap. The DNA for the CDR3 is TGTGCCAGCAGCTTTGAGGGGGGGCCCTCTAAAGAGACCCAGTACTTC. Translation: CASSFEGGPSKETQYF.

This clonotype was seen at least ten times. At one end, the junction sequence differs from germline, possibly due to a read error. The chain links TRBV5-1 to TRBJ2-7; D is ambiguous. CDR1 is SGHRS, CDR2 YFSETQ, per germline. The CDR3 has 13 residues. CDR3 protein: CASSLQSSYEQYF. The CDR3 nucleotides are TGTGCCAGCAGCTTGCAGAGCTCCTACGAGCAGTACTTC.

A few counts support this clonotype. The chain is built from TRBV6-1 and TRBJ1-2, with 8 bases that match TRBD1. CDR1 and CDR2 (germline): MNHNS, SASEGT. This CDR3 comprises 15 residues. V dropped 6 bases and J dropped 5; count of bases not matched to a gene: 11. As DNA, the CDR3 is TGTGCCAGCAGCTCCCCAGACAGGGGCATTTATGGCTACACCTTC. Amino acid sequence: CASSSPDRGIYGYTF.

This clonotype has just one count. V gene TRBV11-3 combines with J gene TRBJ2-7; 9 bases fit TRBD2. J gave up 7 bases and V 8 bases, and 9 bases lay outside the gene matches. CDR1 is SGHNT and CDR2 is YENEEA in the germline V gene. The CDR3 sequence is 13 residues long. This CDR3 is CASALSGSQEQYF. In DNA form, the CDR3 reads TGTGCCAGCGCCCTTAGCGGGAGCCAGGAGCAGTACTTC.

This clonotype has a handful of counts. This chain joins TRBV6-1 and TRBJ2-3; TRBD2 matches at 10 bases. The CDR3 is made up of 15 amino acids. From germline, CDR1 is MNHNS and CDR2 SASEGT. V shed 8 bases and J 1 base; nucleotides not matched to a gene: 6. Here the CDR3 reads CASEKGTSGTDTQYF. The CDR3 DNA reads as TGTGCCAGCGAGAAAGGGACTAGCGGCACAGATACGCAGTATTTT.

This clonotype was recorded at least ten times. The genes are TRBV5-1 and TRBJ2-3; TRBD1 matches 7 bases. The CDR3 spans 14 residues. Germline V gene data show CDR1 as SGHRS and CDR2 as YFSETQ. V shed 4 bases and J 2 bases; nucleotides not matched to a gene: 4. CDR3 in amino acids: CASSLGQTTDTQYF. The CDR3 coding sequence is TGCGCCAGCAGCCTGGGACAGACCACAGATACGCAGTATTTT.

The chain couples TRBV12-3 or TRBV12-4 to TRBJ2-1; TRBD2 agrees at 8 bases. The CDR3 sequence is 15 residues long. V lost 6 bases, J lost 8 bases, and 12 bases stayed unmatched. In DNA, the CDR3 is TGTGCCAGCAGCCCACTAGCGGCCCACTTCGATGAGCAGTTCTTC. This encodes CASSPLAAHFDEQFF.

At least ten counts were recorded for this clonotype. The CDR3 sequence is CASSLLQNTEAFF. The CDR3 coding sequence is TGTGCCAGCAGCTTATTGCAGAACACTGAAGCTTTCTTT. The chain joins TRBV7-2 to TRBJ1-1; no firm D call. Germline loops: CDR1 SGHTA, CDR2 FQGNSA. This CDR3 is 13 amino acids long. Trimming left V 2 bases short and J 1 base short, with 5 bases between.

This chain joins TRBV7-2 and TRBJ2-2, with a tentative D call TRBD2 (6 bases). Trimming cost V 3 bases and J 4 bases, with 18 bases left between them. From germline, CDR1 is SGHTA and CDR2 FQGNSA. There are 17 residues in the CDR3. The CDR3 sequence: CASSFFGGRRSTGELFF. The CDR3 nucleotides are TGTGCCAGCAGCTTTTTCGGGGGTCGTCGCTCCACCGGGGAGCTGTTTTTT.

CDR3 nucleotide sequence: TGCAGTGCTCAAAGGCGGGGGGGCGGAGAGACCCAGTACTTC. Protein product: CSAQRRGGGETQYF. The rearrangement uses TRBV20-1 and TRBJ2-5, with TRBD2 matching 9 bases. The CDR3 is 14 amino acids. V lost 5 bases to trimming and J lost 4 bases; unmatched junction nucleotides: 8. Germline assignment: CDR1 DFQATT and CDR2 SNEGSKA (reference sequence).

The gene calls are TRBV10-2 and TRBJ2-3, with 12 bases that match TRBD2. The CDR3 runs 15 residues. Germline lookup yields CDR1 WSHSY and CDR2 SAAADI. Trimming removed 6 bases from V and 2 bases from J; junction bases left unmatched: 3. The CDR3 region is CASRTSGSTTDTQYF. CDR3 bases: TGCGCCAGCAGGACTAGCGGGAGTACCACAGATACGCAGTATTTT.

The chain joins TRBV29-1 to TRBJ1-1, with a weak D call TRBD1 (6 bases). The germline CDR1 and CDR2 sequences are SQVTM and ANQGSEA. The CDR3 contains 14 residues. Trimming removed 1 base from V and 5 bases from J, with 14 bases in between. CDR3 coding DNA: TGCAGCGTTGAAGCCAAGGGGGTTGGTACTGAAGCTTTCTTT. Translation gives CSVEAKGVGTEAFF.

V and J are TRBV6-1 and TRBJ2-3, with D hard to call. CDR3 length: 14 residues. Between the trimmed V and J ends, which lost 6 bases and 3 bases, there was a span of 13 bases. Germline CDR1 and CDR2: MNHNS and SASEGT. As DNA, the CDR3 is TGTGCCAGCAGGCCAATGGTGTTAACAGATACGCAGTATTTT. Translating gives CASRPMVLTDTQYF.

This clonotype was observed a handful of times. The rearrangement links TRBV15 to TRBJ2-3; 12 positions match TRBD2. Trimming cost V 1 base and J 7 bases; bases outside gene matches: 6. Germline lookup yields CDR1 LNHNV and CDR2 YYDKDF (reference sequence). The CDR3 consists of 16 residues. The DNA of the CDR3 is TGTGCCACCAGCAGAGGGGCTAGCGGGGGGGCACATACGCAGTATTTT. This encodes CATSRGASGGAHTQYF.

This clonotype was picked up a small number of times. CDR3 in amino acids: CASNSPSGGYTF. CDR3 coding DNA: TGCGCCAGCAACTCCCCCAGTGGTGGCTACACCTTC. This chain joins TRBV5-1 and TRBJ1-2; D gene ambiguous. V was clipped by 6 bases and J by 7 bases, with 13 bases between them. In germline, CDR1 is SGHRS, CDR2 YFSETQ. This CDR3 region has 12 residues.

The rearrangement joins TRBV4-3 to TRBJ2-2; either TRBD1 or TRBD2 may fit D (5 bases each). The V end lost 3 bases, the J end lost 4 bases, and 12 bases lay between the germline ends. CDR3 size: 15 residues. Germline V lookup: CDR1 LGHNA, CDR2 YSLEER. CDR3 bases: TGCGCCAGCAGCCATTCGGCAGGGAGCACCGGGGAGCTGTTTTTT. Its translation: CASSHSAGSTGELFF.

This clonotype was seen only a few times. This chain links TRBV5-1 with TRBJ2-3; maybe TRBD1 (6 bases). CDR3 length: 18 residues. V lost 4 bases and J 5 bases, leaving 26 bases between the germline ends. The germline V gene encodes CDR1 SGHRS and CDR2 YFSETQ. In DNA, the CDR3 is TGCGCCAGCAGCCGTTACAGCCGACAGGTACAGTTGGGAGATACGCAGTATTTT. This gives the protein CASSRYSRQVQLGDTQYF. The whole variable domain, remainder taken from reference TRBV5-1 and TRBJ2-3, is KAGVTQTPRYLIKTRGQQVTLSCSPISGHRSVSWYQQTPGQGLQFLFEYFSETQRNKGNFPGRFSGRQFSNSRSEMNVSTLELGDSALYLCASSRYSRQVQLGDTQYFGPGTRLTVL.

The V gene is TRBV7-8, the J gene TRBJ2-3; tentative D call: TRBD1 (5 bases). The CDR3 consists of 17 residues. CDR1 is SGHVS, CDR2 FQNEAQ, per germline. V was trimmed by 1 base and J by 0 bases, leaving 14 bases between them. The DNA of the CDR3 is TGTGCCAGCAGCTTAGTCAGGGCCAAGATTAGCACAGATACGCAGTATTTT. As protein: CASSLVRAKISTDTQYF.

The gene calls are TRBV7-6 and TRBJ1-1; possible D gene TRBD1, 6 bases. The V end was cut by 1 base, the J end by 3 bases, with 18 bases between. Germline V gene sequence: CDR1 SGHVS, CDR2 FNYEAQ. This CDR3 comprises 17 residues. CDR3: CASSLGGSAGVDTEAFF. As DNA, the CDR3 is TGTGCCAGCAGCTTAGGTGGTTCCGCAGGGGTGGACACTGAAGCTTTCTTT.

On this clonotype itself: One junction end disagrees with the germline gene, perhaps due to a read error. As DNA, the CDR3 is TGCAGCGCATTTAGCGGGAACTCCTACAATGAGCGGTTCTTC. Its protein product is CSAFSGNSYNERFF. This chain links TRBV29-1 with TRBJ2-1; the match to TRBD2 covers 8 bases. This CDR3 region has 14 residues. Germline V CDR1 and CDR2: SQVTM, ANQGSEA.

The J gene is TRBJ2-3, the V gene TRBV29-1; weak D call: TRBD2 (6 bases). Germline-derived CDR1 and CDR2 are SQVTM and ANQGSEA. V shed 7 bases and J shed 4 bases, with 18 bases lying between them. CDR3 size: 14 residues. The CDR3 sequence is CSGQPIWEADTQYF. DNA of the CDR3: TGCAGCGGCCAGCCTATCTGGGAGGCAGATACGCAGTATTTT.

In its sample, this clonotype was seen a few times. The V and J genes are TRBV4-2 and TRBJ2-5; D uncertain. CDR3 size: 13 residues. Germline CDR1 LGHNA, CDR2 YNFKEQ. Trimming shortened V by 1 base and J by 3 bases, and 6 bases separated the two germline ends. This CDR3 is CASSQGKKETQYF. The DNA of the CDR3 is TGTGCCAGCAGCCAAGGGAAAAAAGAGACCCAGTACTTC.

The V call is TRBV24-1, the J call TRBJ1-1, with D hard to call. Between the trimmed V and J ends, which lost 3 bases and 3 bases, there was a span of 13 bases. The length of the CDR3 is 15 residues. Germline values: CDR1 KGHDR, CDR2 SFDVKD. CDR3 region: CATSDVWRRDTEAFF. CDR3 DNA sequence: TGTGCCACCAGTGATGTTTGGAGACGGGACACTGAAGCTTTCTTT.

This clonotype was counted many times. This sequence joins TRBV7-8 and TRBJ2-7; D is unresolved. CDR3 length: 12 residues. CDR1 and CDR2 from the germline V gene are SGHVS and FQNEAQ. V was cut by 5 bases and J by 2 bases, with 7 bases left in between. The CDR3 protein is CASSTWPYEQYF. The CDR3 coding sequence is TGTGCCAGCAGCACCTGGCCCTACGAGCAGTACTTC.

This chain joins TRBV5-1 and TRBJ2-3, with D uncertain. V shed 7 bases and J shed 2 bases, with 5 bases lying between them. CDR1 is SGHRS, CDR2 YFSETQ, per germline. The CDR3 covers 11 residues. The CDR3 DNA reads as TGCGCCAGCTACCACACAGATACGCAGTATTTT. Protein product: CASYHTDTQYF.

J is TRBJ1-1 and V is TRBV20-1, with D maybe TRBD1 (5 bases). V lost 2 bases to trimming and J lost 3 bases, with 16 bases between them. The CDR3 extends over 15 amino acids. CDR1 is DFQATT and CDR2 is SNEGSKA in the germline V gene (reference sequence). In nucleotides, the CDR3 is TGCAGTGCTAGATTGGCAGGGAAATCGCACACTGAAGCTTTCTTT. Amino acids: CSARLAGKSHTEAFF.

This clonotype was recorded at least ten times. The chain is built from TRBV20-1 and TRBJ2-5; D is unresolved. Germline V gene data show CDR1 as DFQATT and CDR2 as SNEGSKA (reference sequence). CDR3 length: 13 residues. V shed 0 bases and J shed 4 bases, with 9 bases lying between them. This chain's CDR3 is CSARESTGETQYF. In DNA form, the CDR3 reads TGCAGTGCTAGAGAATCCACCGGAGAGACCCAGTACTTC.